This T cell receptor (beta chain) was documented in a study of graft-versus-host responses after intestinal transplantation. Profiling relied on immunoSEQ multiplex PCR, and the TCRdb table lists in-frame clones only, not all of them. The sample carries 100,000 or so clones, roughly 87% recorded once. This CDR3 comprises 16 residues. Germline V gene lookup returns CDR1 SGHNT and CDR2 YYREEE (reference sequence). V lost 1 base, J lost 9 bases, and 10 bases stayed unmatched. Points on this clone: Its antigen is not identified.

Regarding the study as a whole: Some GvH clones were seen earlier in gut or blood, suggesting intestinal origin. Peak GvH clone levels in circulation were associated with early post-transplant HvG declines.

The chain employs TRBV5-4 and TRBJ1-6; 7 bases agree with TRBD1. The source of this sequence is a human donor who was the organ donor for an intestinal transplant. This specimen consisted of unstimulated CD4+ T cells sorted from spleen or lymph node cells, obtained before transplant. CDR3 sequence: CASSLKGAGVGSPLHF. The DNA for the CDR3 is TGTGCCAGCAGCTTGAAGGGGGCGGGTGTTGGTTCACCCCTCCACTTT.